This TCR beta chain comes out of a study of OX40 agonist ivuxolimab in advanced cancers. About the research overall: Ivuxolimab, an agonistic anti-OX40 (CD134) antibody, was given to patients. Each patient was given ivuxolimab into a vein every 2 weeks, at 0.01 to 10 mg/kg. General observations from the study: Patients who responded partially at 0.1-3.0 mg/kg showed clonal expansion ranking among the lowest. There was clonal expansion of CD4+ and CD8+ blood T cells by week 6 at 0.1 to 3.0 mg/kg.

Profiled with immunoSEQ multiplex PCR; TCRdb holds only in-frame clones, not every one. The profile shows about 80,000 clones, over 85% of them singletons. In the case of this clone: Antigen unknown.

The sequences come from CD4+ or CD8+ T cells sorted from blood, collected in a trial of the OX40 agonist ivuxolimab. The receptor's source is an adult with an advanced solid tumor such as melanoma, head and neck, liver or kidney cancer.

Here the CDR3 DNA reads TGCGCCAGCAGCCAAGGAGGGACTAGAGAGCAGTTCTTC. Translating gives CASSQGGTREQFF. The rearrangement joins TRBV4-1 to TRBJ2-1, with 8 bases that match TRBD2. V dropped 1 base and J dropped 10; count of bases not matched to a gene: 3. Germline-derived CDR1 and CDR2 are MGHRA and YSYEKL. The CDR3 runs to 13 residues.